Sequencing of this T cell receptor (beta chain) was carried out in a study of T-cell reconstitution after alpha-beta-depleted transplantation in children. General study findings and limits: Alpha-beta T cells about two months after transplant reportedly derived from several hundred expanded graft clones. T-cell counts and diversity at one year following transplant were attributed mainly to newly produced T cells. Some patients showed high day-60 TCRbeta diversity, which derived from surviving recipient T cells and thymic progenitors.

As for this clonotype: Its matching antigen is unknown.

Preparation of the TCRbeta library used unique molecular identifiers. TCRdb reprocessed the PCR reads with MiXCR, giving one entry per CDR3 protein. The sample carries 700,000 or so distinct CDR3 sequences, roughly 13% recorded once. V gave up 1 base and J gave up 6 bases, with 13 bases separating them. The CDR3 is made up of 14 amino acids. Germline V gene data show CDR1 as DFQATT and CDR2 as SNEGSKA (reference sequence). The receptor was isolated from a girl aged 2-10 years with congenital amegakaryocytic thrombocytopenia, due to receive a stem cell transplant. The material was PBMCs, obtained before TCRalphabeta/CD19-depleted stem cell transplant. The V gene is TRBV20-1, the J gene TRBJ2-1; D may be TRBD1 or TRBD2 (5 bases each). The DNA of the CDR3 is TGCAGTGCTAGAGGTATGAGGGGTAGCAATGAGCAGTTCTTC. Translated: CSARGMRGSNEQFF.